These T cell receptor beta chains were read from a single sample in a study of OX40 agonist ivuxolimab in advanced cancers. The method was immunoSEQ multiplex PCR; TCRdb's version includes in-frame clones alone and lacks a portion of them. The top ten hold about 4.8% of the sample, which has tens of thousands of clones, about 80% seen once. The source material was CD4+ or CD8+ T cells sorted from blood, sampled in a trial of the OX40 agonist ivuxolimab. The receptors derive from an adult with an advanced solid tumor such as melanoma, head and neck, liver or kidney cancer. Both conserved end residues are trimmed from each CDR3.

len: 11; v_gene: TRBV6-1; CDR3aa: ASSDNLNNEQF
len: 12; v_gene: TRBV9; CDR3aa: ASSVAGGLGEQY
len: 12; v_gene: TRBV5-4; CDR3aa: ASSLQGTNEKLL
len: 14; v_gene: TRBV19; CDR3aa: ASTPPGPRPNTEAF
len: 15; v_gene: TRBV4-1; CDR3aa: ASSSTGTRSGANVLT
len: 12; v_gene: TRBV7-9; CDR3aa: ASSLASGLNEQF
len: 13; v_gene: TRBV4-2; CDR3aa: ASSLNWASTDTQY
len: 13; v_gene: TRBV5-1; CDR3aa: ASREGASGYNEQF
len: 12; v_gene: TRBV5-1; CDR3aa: ASSSFRDSYEQY
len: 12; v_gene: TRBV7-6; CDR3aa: ASSLAQGFDGYT
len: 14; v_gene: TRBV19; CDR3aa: ASSKSGTGGNQPQH
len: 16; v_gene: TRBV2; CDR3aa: ASRSRTGGADPANVLT
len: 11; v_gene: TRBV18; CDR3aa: ASSENRGDGYT
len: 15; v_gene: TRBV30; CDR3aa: AWSVRGRGRTKIGYT
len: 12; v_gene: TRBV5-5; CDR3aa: ASSSSGEIEPQH
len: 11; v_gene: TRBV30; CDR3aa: AWSSRGLGGYT
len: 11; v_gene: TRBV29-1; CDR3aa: SVQGANTGELF
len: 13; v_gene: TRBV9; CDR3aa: ASSPEVRPKNIQY
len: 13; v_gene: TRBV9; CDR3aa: ASSVGGDPHEPQH
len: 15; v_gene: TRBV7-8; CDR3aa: ASSLVVGLAGVNEQF
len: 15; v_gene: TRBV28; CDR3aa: ASSYLGGVSSNQPQH
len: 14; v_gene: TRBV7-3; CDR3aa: ASSPNASGSYNEQF
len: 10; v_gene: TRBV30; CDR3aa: AWKGEGTEAF
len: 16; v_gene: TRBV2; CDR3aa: ASTPYVQGNSGANVLT
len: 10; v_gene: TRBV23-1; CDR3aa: ASRRLRDEQY
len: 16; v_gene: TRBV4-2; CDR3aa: ASSQEQTSGGARNTQY
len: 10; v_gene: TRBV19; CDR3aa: ASTKPPSIQY
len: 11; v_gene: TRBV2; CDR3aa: ASSVAGASGYT
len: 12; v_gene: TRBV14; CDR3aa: ASSQGGGNYGYT
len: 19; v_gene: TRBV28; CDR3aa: ASSSQVTSGRVGRSSYEQY
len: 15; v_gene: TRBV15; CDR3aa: ATSRDGGDGRTDTQY
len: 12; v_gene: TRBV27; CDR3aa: ASSRTVNTGELF
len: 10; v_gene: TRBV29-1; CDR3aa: SVGTSTDTQY
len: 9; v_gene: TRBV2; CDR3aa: ASKGTYGYT
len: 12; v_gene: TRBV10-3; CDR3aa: AISADRGTYEQY
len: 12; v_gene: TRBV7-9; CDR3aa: ASSLGTGKETQY
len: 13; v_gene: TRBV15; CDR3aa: ATRDRELTNEKLF
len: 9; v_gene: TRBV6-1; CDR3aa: ASSDLDTQY